The rows below give T cell receptor beta chains drawn from one sample of a study of cytomegalovirus exposure and HLA in healthy donors. Sequencing used immunoSEQ multiplex PCR; TCRdb keeps in-frame clones, though not all of them. The sample holds about 200,000 clones; 82% are singletons and the top ten take 1.7%. The sample taken for sequencing was PBMCs. Receptor source: a woman aged 18-30 years in good health and CMV-seronegative. Both conserved end residues are part of each CDR3. Fields, in order: V gene, clone size, D gene, J gene, CDR3 protein, CDR3 DNA. D genes are given only for firm matches. Rows give clone size only sometimes, using once, few, many, or a class for an expanded clone.

TRBV11-3	NA	NA	TRBJ2-5	CASSARVGGETQYF	TGTGCCAGCAGCGCCCGAGTGGGAGGAGAGACCCAGTACTTC
TRBV30	NA	TRBD2	TRBJ2-7	CAWGTSGYYEQYF	TGTGCCTGGGGGACTAGCGGATACTACGAGCAGTACTTC
TRBV6-1	few	TRBD2	TRBJ2-7	CASSEGRASGRSKQYF	TGTGCCAGCAGTGAGGGGAGGGCTAGCGGGAGGTCAAAGCAGTACTTC
TRBV9	NA	NA	TRBJ2-3	CASSVLHFTDTQYF	TGTGCCAGCAGCGTATTGCACTTCACAGATACGCAGTATTTT
TRBV5-1	once	TRBD1	TRBJ1-2	CASSLGTGTGADRGYTF	TGCGCCAGCAGCTTGGGTACCGGGACAGGGGCCGATCGTGGCTACACCTTC
TRBV19	NA	TRBD2	TRBJ2-2	CAVRGLAGGNTGELFF	TGTGCCGTCCGAGGCCTAGCGGGAGGAAACACCGGGGAGCTGTTTTTT
TRBV9	NA	NA	TRBJ1-2	CASSVELRGGYTF	TGTGCCAGCAGCGTAGAGTTACGGGGTGGCTACACCTTC
TRBV25-1	NA	NA	TRBJ1-1	CASSEYLAGTEAFF	TGTGCCAGCAGTGAATATCTAGCAGGCACTGAAGCTTTCTTT
TRBV6-5	NA	TRBD2	TRBJ2-3	CASSDGRAADTQYF	TGTGCCAGCAGCGACGGGAGGGCGGCAGATACGCAGTATTTT
TRBV7-9	NA	TRBD1	TRBJ1-1	CASSRDRARMNTEAFF	TGTGCCAGCAGCCGAGACAGGGCCAGAATGAACACTGAAGCTTTCTTT
TRBV6-5	NA	NA	TRBJ2-5	CASSRDTTGETQYF	TGTGCCAGCAGTAGGGACACAACGGGGGAGACCCAGTACTTC
TRBV6-1	NA	NA	TRBJ1-5	CASKVRGHSNQPQHF	TGTGCCAGCAAGGTAAGGGGCCATAGCAATCAGCCCCAGCATTTT
TRBV29-1	once	NA	TRBJ1-2	CSVEGQGISGYTF	TGCAGCGTTGAAGGGCAGGGCATCTCTGGCTACACCTTC
TRBV27	NA	NA	TRBJ2-7	CASSLYPRSYEQYF	TGTGCCAGCAGTTTATATCCGCGATCCTACGAGCAGTACTTC
TRBV27	few	TRBD2	TRBJ2-1	CASSATSGGHEQFF	TGTGCCAGCAGTGCCACTAGCGGGGGACATGAGCAGTTCTTC
TRBV18	few	NA	TRBJ1-1	CASSTSDGDTEAFF	TGTGCCAGCTCAACCTCTGACGGGGACACTGAAGCTTTCTTT
TRBV2	NA	TRBD1	TRBJ2-5	CASRKRTGGRETQYF	TGTGCCAGCAGGAAGAGGACAGGGGGCAGAGAGACCCAGTACTTC
TRBV7-9	NA	NA	TRBJ2-2	CASRETRSTGELFF	TGTGCCAGCAGGGAGACTCGCAGCACCGGGGAGCTGTTTTTT
TRBV6-5	NA	TRBD1	TRBJ1-1	CASSYSGPGGREAFF	TGTGCCAGCAGTTACTCGGGGCCAGGGGGCCGTGAAGCTTTCTTT
TRBV4-3	NA	TRBD2	TRBJ2-1	CASSAGSGSLRYEQFF	TGCGCCAGCAGCGCTGGAAGCGGGAGTCTTAGGTATGAGCAGTTCTTC
TRBV7-6	NA	TRBD2	TRBJ2-1	CASSLAGVGEQFF	TGTGCCAGCAGCTTGGCGGGGGTAGGCGAGCAGTTCTTC
TRBV4-1	few	TRBD2	TRBJ2-7	CASSPGLAGGEQYF	TGCGCCAGCAGCCCGGGACTAGCGGGAGGTGAGCAGTACTTC
TRBV7-9	NA	NA	TRBJ2-7	CASSARPGSGAYEQYF	TGTGCCAGCAGCGCGCGACCGGGGTCCGGGGCCTACGAGCAGTACTTC
TRBV30	NA	NA	TRBJ1-1	CAWSPDGRTEAFF	TGTGCCTGGAGTCCCGACGGCAGGACTGAAGCTTTCTTT
TRBV30	NA	NA	TRBJ2-2	CARRGSNTGELFF	TGTGCCCGAAGGGGGTCGAACACCGGGGAGCTGTTTTTT
TRBV28	NA	TRBD2	TRBJ2-7	CASSPEGRGTYEQYF	TGTGCCAGCAGCCCCGAAGGGCGGGGGACCTACGAGCAGTACTTC
TRBV20-1	NA	NA	TRBJ1-2	CSAREDGGYTF	TGCAGTGCTAGGGAGGATGGTGGCTACACCTTC
TRBV30	NA	NA	TRBJ1-1	CAWSDQGPMAFF	TGTGCCTGGAGTGACCAGGGGCCTATGGCTTTCTTT
TRBV4-1	once	NA	TRBJ1-3	CASSQGRGYSGNTIYF	TGCGCCAGCAGCCAAGGAAGGGGATACTCTGGAAACACCATATATTTT
TRBV4-3	NA	TRBD2	TRBJ2-7	CASSPTSGVTYEQYF	TGCGCCAGCAGCCCCACTAGCGGGGTCACCTACGAGCAGTACTTC
TRBV4-1	once	TRBD1	TRBJ1-5	CASSQGQGRNQPQHF	TGCGCCAGCAGCCAAGGACAGGGGCGCAATCAGCCCCAGCATTTT
TRBV6-5	once	NA	TRBJ1-1	CASSTGTSGAFF	TGTGCCAGCAGCACAGGGACATCGGGAGCTTTCTTT
TRBV27	NA	TRBD1	TRBJ2-2	CASSRVTGTVNTGELFF	TGTGCCAGCAGTCGCGTGACCGGGACAGTGAACACCGGGGAGCTGTTTTTT
TRBV5-5	NA	TRBD1	TRBJ2-2	CASSSATGGSITGELFF	TGTGCCAGCAGCTCCGCAACAGGGGGCTCTATCACCGGGGAGCTGTTTTTT
TRBV7-2	NA	NA	TRBJ2-7	CASSSLYEQYF	TGTGCCAGCAGCTCCTTGTACGAGCAGTACTTC
TRBV5-8	few	NA	TRBJ1-1	CASSLRQGVEAFF	TGTGCCAGCAGCTTGCGACAAGGCGTTGAAGCTTTCTTT
TRBV6-5	NA	NA	TRBJ1-2	CASWGDGYTF	TGTGCCAGCTGGGGAGATGGCTACACCTTC
TRBV14	few	NA	TRBJ2-3	CASSQIQWARTDTQYF	TGTGCCAGCAGCCAAATTCAATGGGCCCGCACAGATACGCAGTATTTT
TRBV30	few	TRBD1	TRBJ1-2	CAWIVGGQSSYGYTF	TGTGCCTGGATAGTCGGGGGACAGAGCTCCTATGGCTACACCTTC
TRBV10-2	few	NA	TRBJ1-1	CASSEGSEGNTEAFF	TGCGCCAGCAGTGAAGGCAGCGAGGGCAACACTGAAGCTTTCTTT
TRBV6-5	NA	NA	TRBJ1-4	CASSYSGEAVNEKLFF	TGTGCCAGCAGTTACTCGGGAGAGGCAGTGAATGAAAAACTGTTTTTT
TRBV30	NA	NA	TRBJ1-2	CAWRDRAGYTF	TGTGCCTGGAGAGACAGAGCTGGCTACACCTTC
TRBV7-9	NA	NA	TRBJ1-2	CASSFNPTVYGYTF	TGTGCCAGCAGCTTCAACCCTACCGTCTATGGCTACACCTTC
TRBV11-3	NA	TRBD2	TRBJ2-1	CASSWGLAGGRNNEQFF	TGTGCCAGCAGCTGGGGACTAGCGGGAGGTCGCAACAATGAGCAGTTCTTC
TRBV7-9	NA	NA	TRBJ2-5	CASSLAEILSIFGETQYF	TGTGCCAGCAGCTTAGCGGAAATCCTATCAATCTTCGGGGAGACCCAGTACTTC
TRBV4-1	NA	NA	TRBJ1-4	CASSLGGGSYEKLFF	TGCGCCAGCAGCTTAGGCGGGGGCTCGTATGAAAAACTGTTTTTT
TRBV18	NA	TRBD2	TRBJ2-7	CASSPTSGRVGEQYF	TGTGCCAGCTCACCAACTAGCGGGAGGGTGGGCGAGCAGTACTTC
TRBV2	many	NA	TRBJ2-2	CASSVGRDTGELFF	TGTGCCAGCAGTGTAGGGCGGGACACCGGGGAGCTGTTTTTT
TRBV6-6	NA	TRBD1	TRBJ2-7	CASSYEKGTGVYEQYF	TGTGCCAGCAGTTACGAGAAGGGGACAGGGGTCTACGAGCAGTACTTC
TRBV7-9	NA	TRBD2	TRBJ2-5	CASSPGGLAGETQYF	TGTGCCAGCAGCCCCGGGGGACTAGCGGGCGAGACCCAGTACTTC
TRBV29-1	NA	NA	TRBJ1-1	CSVESATEAFF	TGCAGCGTTGAGAGTGCGACTGAAGCTTTCTTT
TRBV7-9	NA	TRBD2	TRBJ2-5	CASSQDGTIAIYKETQYF	TGTGCCAGCAGCCAAGACGGGACTATCGCCATCTATAAAGAGACCCAGTACTTC
TRBV9	NA	TRBD1	TRBJ1-1	CASSSRTGGNTEAFF	TGTGCCAGCAGCTCGCGGACAGGGGGGAACACTGAAGCTTTCTTT
TRBV19	NA	NA	TRBJ2-7	CASAPLISSYEQYF	TGTGCCAGTGCCCCTCTGATTAGCTCCTACGAGCAGTACTTC
TRBV18	NA	NA	TRBJ2-5	CASSPTLLAPQETQYF	TGTGCCAGCTCACCTACCTTGCTAGCGCCACAAGAGACCCAGTACTTC
TRBV9	NA	NA	TRBJ2-1	CASSGARSYNEQFF	TGTGCCAGCTCAGGGGCACGATCCTACAATGAGCAGTTCTTC
TRBV5-1	NA	NA	TRBJ1-1	CASSLTGTEAFF	TGCGCCAGCAGCTTGACGGGCACTGAAGCTTTCTTT
TRBV19	NA	NA	TRBJ1-1	CASSTDGRGEAWAEAFF	TGTGCCAGTAGTACGGATGGGCGGGGCGAGGCCTGGGCTGAAGCTTTCTTT
TRBV11-2	NA	NA	TRBJ2-2	CASRPVAENTGELFF	TGTGCCAGCAGACCCGTAGCGGAGAACACCGGGGAGCTGTTTTTT